What follows are 2 T cell receptor beta chains derived from one specimen sequenced in a study of T cell changes during pregnancy in multiple sclerosis. Assay used: immunoSEQ multiplex PCR; TCRdb lists only in-frame clones, some missing. The table lists 25,000 to 35,000 clones, roughly 87% of them singletons, with around 8.2% in the top ten. The sample consisted of CD8+ T cells from peripheral blood mononuclear cells, taken before pregnancy. The receptors derive from a female donor with multiple sclerosis, enrolled in a pregnancy study.

V usage is TRBV27 and J usage is TRBJ2-2; no clear D. Germline assignment: CDR1 MNHEY and CDR2 SMNVEV (reference sequence). There are 13 residues in the CDR3. Trimming took 5 bases from V and 1 from J, leaving 5 bases between them. The CDR3 DNA sequence: TGTGCCAGCAGTCCAGAGAACACCGGGGAGCTGTTTTTT. Protein sequence: CASSPENTGELFF.

V is TRBV27 and J is TRBJ1-5; D call uncertain. With 3 bases removed from V and 5 bases from J, the gap between germline ends came to 8 bases. Germline V gene lookup returns CDR1 MNHEY and CDR2 SMNVEV (reference sequence). The CDR3 contains 13 residues. The CDR3, as DNA: TGTGCCAGCAGTTTTGGGCCCGATCAGCCCCAGCATTTT. Encoded protein: CASSFGPDQPQHF.